These 26 T cell receptor beta chains were sequenced from one sample in a study of blood T cell repertoires in COVID-19 (dated by TCRdb to 2020 to 2021). Receptor libraries were prepared by the immunoSEQ multiplex PCR assay. TCRdb holds this immuneACCESS table with in-frame rearrangements only. Some clones are missing; in checked studies, unresolved V genes explain under half, and the rest has no known cause. Within this sample are a few hundred thousand clones, with roughly 80% of them counted one time only. 10% of the sample is taken by the ten largest. Sequencing was performed on peripheral blood. The origin of the receptors is a woman of 80 years or more with acute or convalescent COVID-19.

V gene TRBV5-1 combines with J gene TRBJ2-3; 7 nucleotides agree with TRBD1. Germline loops: CDR1 SGHRS, CDR2 YFSETQ. Trimming took 3 bases from V and 2 from J; bases not matched to a gene: 3. The CDR3 has 14 residues. CDR3 loop: CASSYGQDTDTQYF. The CDR3 DNA reads as TGCGCCAGCAGCTACGGACAGGACACAGATACGCAGTATTTT. The variable domain in full, completed from reference TRBV5-1 and TRBJ2-3, reads KAGVTQTPRYLIKTRGQQVTLSCSPISGHRSVSWYQQTPGQGLQFLFEYFSETQRNKGNFPGRFSGRQFSNSRSEMNVSTLELGDSALYLCASSYGQDTDTQYFGPGTRLTVL.

The rearrangement links TRBV6-5 to TRBJ2-7, with D perhaps TRBD1 (5 bases). This CDR3 contains 15 residues. CDR1 is MNHEY, CDR2 SVGAGI, per germline. The germline V and J ends were trimmed by 0 bases and 8 bases, with 17 bases remaining between them. CDR3 in DNA: TGTGCCAGCAGTTACTCGACGGACACCGGTATACAGCAGTACTTC. This sequence encodes CASSYSTDTGIQQYF.

This clone was counted once. This chain links TRBV9 with TRBJ2-1, with TRBD1 as a possible D gene (5 bases). V lost 0 bases, J lost 3 bases, and 10 bases lay in between. Germline V gene data show CDR1 as SGDLS and CDR2 as YYNGEE. CDR3 length equals 15 residues. The CDR3 sequence is CASSVGSGIYNEQFF. The CDR3, as DNA: TGTGCCAGCAGCGTAGGCTCAGGGATCTACAATGAGCAGTTCTTC.

The chain carries TRBV29-1 and TRBJ2-2; D perhaps matches TRBD2 (6 bases). V lost 8 bases and J lost 5, with 12 bases in between. CDR1 and CDR2 (germline): SQVTM, ANQGSEA. The CDR3 runs 12 residues. The CDR3 is CSLGLRTGELFF. The CDR3 region has the DNA TGCAGCCTGGGACTTAGGACCGGGGAGCTGTTTTTT.

The chain joins TRBV6-5 to TRBJ1-2; D is undetermined. Trimming stripped 7 bases from V and 2 bases from J, with 14 bases between. This CDR3 comprises 14 residues. CDR1 MNHEY and CDR2 SVGAGI come from the germline V gene. CDR3 sequence (DNA): TGTGCCAGCACTTCGGGGAATTTCAACTATGGCTACACCTTC. This sequence encodes CASTSGNFNYGYTF.

This chain joins TRBV6-2 or TRBV6-3 and TRBJ1-5; 7 bases agree with TRBD1. CDR3 size: 15 residues. Germline V lookup: CDR1 MNHEY, CDR2 SVGEGT. Trimming at V came to 0 bases and at J to 6 bases, leaving 5 bases not matched to a gene. CDR3 region: CASSYSSQGVQPQHF. DNA for the CDR3: TGTGCCAGCAGTTACTCGTCTCAGGGGGTTCAGCCCCAGCATTTT.

The rearrangement links TRBV20-1 to TRBJ1-5; TRBD1 is a possible D gene (5 bases). The V end lost 3 bases, the J end lost 2 bases, and 8 bases lay between the germline ends. This CDR3 contains 13 residues. CDR1 and CDR2 (germline): DFQATT, SNEGSKA (reference sequence). The CDR3: CSASWGGNQPQHF. For the CDR3, the DNA is TGCAGTGCTAGTTGGGGGGGCAATCAGCCCCAGCATTTT.

The J gene is TRBJ1-1, the V gene TRBV30, with a weak D call TRBD1 (5 bases). The CDR3 totals 13 residues. Looked up from germline, CDR1 is GTSNPN and CDR2 is SVGIG (reference sequence). V lost 0 bases, J lost 5 bases, and 10 bases lay in between. The CDR3 region is CAWSVSRGTEAFF. CDR3 nucleotide sequence: TGTGCCTGGAGTGTATCAAGGGGAACTGAAGCTTTCTTT.

CDR3 DNA: TGCGCCAGCAGCCCCGGACAGAGCACAGATACGCAGTATTTT. It codes for CASSPGQSTDTQYF. The J gene is TRBJ2-3, the V gene TRBV5-1, with D tentatively TRBD1 (6 bases). Germline lookup yields CDR1 SGHRS and CDR2 YFSETQ. This CDR3 comprises 14 residues. Trimming left V 4 bases short and J 0 bases short, with 9 bases between.

The CDR3 spells CATSDPSSGAGAFF. The CDR3 DNA sequence: TGTGCCACCAGTGATCCCTCCTCAGGCGCGGGGGCTTTCTTT. This chain links TRBV24-1 with TRBJ1-1; D unclear. The ends were cut back, 3 bases at V and 11 bases at J, with 18 bases in the middle. CDR3 length: 14 residues. Germline CDR1 and CDR2: KGHDR and SFDVKD.

The gene calls are TRBV9 and TRBJ2-3; 11 bases line up with TRBD2. The V gene's germline CDR1 is SGDLS and CDR2 YYNGEE. After removal of 0 bases from V and 5 bases from J, the junction contained 11 bases not matched to a gene. The CDR3 runs to 18 residues. The CDR3 loop reads CASSVGSGGASGGDTQYF. CDR3 nucleotides: TGTGCCAGCAGCGTAGGTAGCGGGGGGGCCTCGGGTGGAGATACGCAGTATTTT. Variable domain in full (rest from reference TRBV9 and TRBJ2-3): DSGVTQTPKHLITATGQRVTLRCSPRSGDLSVYWYQQSLDQGLQFLIQYYNGEERAKGNILERFSAQQFPDLHSELNLSSLELGDSALYFCASSVGSGGASGGDTQYFGPGTRLTVL.

The rearrangement uses TRBV18 and TRBJ1-1; D gene ambiguous. The germline gives CDR1 KGHSH, CDR2 LQKENI. V lost 3 bases to trimming and J lost 0 bases, with 11 bases between them. There are 15 residues in the CDR3. CDR3 sequence (DNA): TGTGCCAGCTCACCGGGAGGTTTCATGAACACTGAAGCTTTCTTT. Residues: CASSPGGFMNTEAFF.

This clone was found a few times. The chain employs TRBV9 and TRBJ1-4, with D maybe TRBD1 (6 bases). Trimming left V 0 bases short and J 7 bases short, with 19 bases between. The CDR3 has 17 residues. The germline V gene encodes CDR1 SGDLS and CDR2 YYNGEE. The CDR3 is CASSVGLNGQSIEKLFF. CDR3 in DNA: TGTGCCAGCAGCGTAGGCCTTAATGGACAGTCAATTGAAAAACTGTTTTTT.

The genes are TRBV12-5 and TRBJ2-3, with TRBD2 identical over 11 bases. Germline V lookup: CDR1 LGHNT, CDR2 FRNRAP. The CDR3 spans 19 residues. With V trimmed by 0 bases and J by 7 bases, 15 bases remained unmatched. The CDR3 bases are TGTGCTAGTGGTTTGGTTACACCGGGACTAGCGGCACGGGAACATACGCAGTATTTT. Its translation: CASGLVTPGLAAREHTQYF.

This clone was picked up one time. Germline and junction disagree at one end, which may indicate a read error. The rearrangement links TRBV6-1 to TRBJ2-7; perhaps TRBD1 as D (5 bases). This CDR3 spans 11 amino acids. Germline-derived CDR1 and CDR2 are MNHNS and SASEGT. The DNA of the CDR3 is TGTGCCAGCAGTGAGGGCCAGACAGTTCGGTTC. This translates into CASSEGQTVRF.

This chain links TRBV4-3 with TRBJ2-2; 7 nucleotides align to TRBD1. Trimming took 6 bases from V and 7 from J; bases not matched to a gene: 11. This CDR3 is built from 15 residues. Germline V CDR1 and CDR2: LGHNA, YSLEER. The CDR3 region is CASRTGTAPGGELFF. CDR3 in DNA: TGCGCCAGCAGGACCGGGACAGCCCCCGGCGGGGAGCTGTTTTTT.

This chain connects TRBV7-9 to TRBJ1-1, with unresolved D. V was trimmed by 6 bases and J by 6 bases, leaving 8 bases between them. CDR1 is SEHNR, CDR2 FQNEAQ, per germline (reference sequence). The CDR3 is 11 amino acids. The CDR3 region has the DNA TGTGCCAGCAGTCGGGTTCCTGAAGCTTTCTTT. Protein product: CASSRVPEAFF.

This clone was found a few times. CDR3 sequence: CASHGGVSTDTQYF. CDR3 nucleotides: TGTGCCAGCCATGGAGGGGTTAGCACAGATACGCAGTATTTT. This chain links TRBV28 with TRBJ2-3, with a tentative D call TRBD2 (6 bases). V lost 8 bases, J lost 0 bases, and 12 bases lay in between. Germline V gene lookup returns CDR1 MDHEN and CDR2 SYDVKM. The CDR3 covers 14 residues. The complete variable domain, with remaining parts taken from reference TRBV28 and TRBJ2-3, reads DVKVTQSSRYLVKRTGEKVFLECVQDMDHENMFWYRQDPGLGLRLIYFSYDVKMKEKGDIPEGYSVSREKKERFSLILESASTNQTSMYLCASHGGVSTDTQYFGPGTRLTVL.

The V call is TRBV6-1, the J call TRBJ2-7; 8 bases agree with TRBD1. The CDR3 consists of 15 residues. V was clipped by 2 bases and J by 5 bases; unmatched bases: 8. Looked up from germline, CDR1 is MNHNS and CDR2 is SASEGT. Here the CDR3 DNA reads TGTGCCAGCAGTGAAAAGCAGGGGGCGCACAACGAGCAGTACTTC. It codes for CASSEKQGAHNEQYF.

The count of this clone is one. This chain's CDR3 is CASSFRSVGNEQFF. DNA of the CDR3: TGTGCCAGCAGCTTCAGGTCAGTGGGCAATGAGCAGTTCTTC. This chain uses TRBV7-9 with TRBJ2-1; no reliable D call. V gave up 3 bases and J gave up 6 bases, with 12 bases separating them. Germline CDR1 is SEHNR and CDR2 is FQNEAQ (reference sequence). CDR3 length: 14 amino acids. Filled out from reference TRBV7-9 and TRBJ2-1, the complete variable domain reads DTGVSQNPRHKITKRGQNVTFRCDPISEHNRLYWYRQTLGQGPEFLTYFQNEAQLEKSRLLSDRFSAERPKGSFSTLEIQRTEQGDSAMYLCASSFRSVGNEQFFGPGTRLTVL.

The V and J genes are TRBV6-2 or TRBV6-3 and TRBJ2-1; TRBD1 agrees at 9 bases. J lost 0 bases, V lost 7 bases, and 13 bases had no gene match. CDR3 size: 18 residues. Looked up from germline, CDR1 is MNHEY and CDR2 is SVGEGT. This CDR3 is CASTPGTGFPSSYNEQFF. The CDR3 coding sequence is TGTGCCAGCACCCCCGGGACAGGGTTCCCGAGCTCCTACAATGAGCAGTTCTTC.

There are a few counts of this clone. The rearrangement links TRBV19 to TRBJ1-6; the match to TRBD1 covers 11 bases. From germline, CDR1 is LNHDA and CDR2 SQIVND (reference sequence). This CDR3 has 17 residues. Germline trimming cut 4 bases from V and 10 bases from J; bases unmatched to any gene: 12. CDR3 loop: CASSKVFPGQGDSPLHF. The CDR3 DNA is TGTGCCAGTAGTAAAGTCTTTCCGGGACAGGGGGACTCACCCCTCCACTTT.

The rearrangement uses TRBV19 and TRBJ2-7; D unresolved. Trimming removed 1 base at V and 0 bases at J, with 7 bases between. This CDR3 comprises 14 residues. Looked up from germline, CDR1 is LNHDA and CDR2 is SQIVND (reference sequence). The DNA of the CDR3 is TGTGCCAGTAGTATAGTAGTTACCTCCTACGAGCAGTACTTC. Protein: CASSIVVTSYEQYF.

The chain has TRBV10-3 and TRBJ1-1, with D possibly TRBD1 on 6 matching bases. This CDR3 has 15 residues. V shed 0 bases and J shed 1 base, with 9 bases lying between them. The germline V gene has CDR1 ENHRY and CDR2 SYGVKD. CDR3 coding DNA: TGTGCCATCAGTGAGTCGAGGGACACGAACACTGAAGCTTTCTTT. As protein: CAISESRDTNTEAFF.

The V and J genes are TRBV3-1 (or the pseudogene TRBV3-2) and TRBJ1-6; tentatively, D is TRBD1 (6 bases). CDR3 length: 15 residues. Trimming took 5 bases from V and 4 from J, leaving 12 bases between them. CDR1 is LGHDT and CDR2 is YNNKEL in the germline V gene (reference sequence). As DNA, the CDR3 is TGTGCCAGCAGCGTACATCAGGGGTATAATTCACCCCTCCACTTT. Its protein is CASSVHQGYNSPLHF.

The chain employs TRBV12-5 and TRBJ1-4, with 7 bases lining up with TRBD1. The CDR3 covers 16 residues. Germline lookup yields CDR1 LGHNT and CDR2 FRNRAP. V lost 0 bases to trimming and J lost 5 bases; unmatched junction nucleotides: 6. The CDR3 loop is CASGLVRGTENEKLFF. In DNA form, the CDR3 reads TGTGCTAGTGGTTTGGTCCGGGGGACAGAGAATGAAAAACTGTTTTTT.